These 17 T cell receptor beta chains share one sample of origin, sequenced in a study of identical twins. Using its own MiXCR run on the 5' RACE reads, TCRdb lists one record per CDR3 protein. The sample records about 240,000 distinct CDR3 sequences, about 10% being singletons. Sequencing was performed on memory T cells sorted from blood. These receptors were taken from a man aged 50-60 years in good health.

This chain uses TRBV6-1 with TRBJ1-1; D unclear. CDR1 and CDR2 from the germline V gene are MNHNS and SASEGT. This CDR3 has 13 amino acids. V dropped 1 base and J dropped 7 bases, with 10 bases sitting between them. Here the CDR3 DNA reads TGTGCCAGCAGTGAAGTAGGACGGATTGAAGCTTTCTTT. Amino acid sequence: CASSEVGRIEAFF.

This clonotype was seen more than once but under ten times. The chain links TRBV4-2 to TRBJ2-3; tentative D call: TRBD2 (6 bases). Trimming took 6 bases from V and 2 from J, leaving 15 bases between them. Germline V gene lookup returns CDR1 LGHNA and CDR2 YNFKEQ. This CDR3 comprises 15 residues. The CDR3 DNA reads as TGTGCCAGCAGTGTCGGGGGAACAGACACAGATACGCAGTATTTT. It translates to CASSVGGTDTDTQYF.

This clonotype was observed a few times. This chain connects TRBV10-3 to TRBJ2-5, with unresolved D. Germline V CDR1 and CDR2: ENHRY, SYGVKD. V gave up 4 bases and J gave up 2 bases, with 8 bases separating them. The CDR3 is 13 residues long. This chain's CDR3 is CAISAGLQETQYF. The CDR3 DNA is TGTGCCATCAGTGCCGGATTACAAGAGACCCAGTACTTC.

CDR3 sequence reads: CASSKQGANYGYTF. DNA for the CDR3: TGTGCCAGCAGTAAACAGGGGGCGAACTATGGCTACACCTTC. The rearrangement links TRBV12-3 or TRBV12-4 to TRBJ1-2; 9 bases align to TRBD1. The CDR3 is 14 residues long. Trimming at V came to 5 bases and at J to 2 bases, leaving 3 bases not matched to a gene.

This clonotype showed up many times. V gene TRBV20-1 combines with J gene TRBJ1-5; tentative D call: TRBD1 (6 bases). Germline V gene lookup returns CDR1 DFQATT and CDR2 SNEGSKA (reference sequence). This CDR3 spans 17 amino acids. Deletions cut 0 bases from V and 4 bases from J, with 19 bases between. CDR3 bases: TGCAGTGCTAGAGATCAAGGAGGAGGGGGTGGTAATCAGCCCCAGCATTTT. Translation gives CSARDQGGGGGNQPQHF.

The chain joins TRBV19 to TRBJ2-1; possible D gene TRBD1, 6 bases. Germline-derived CDR1 and CDR2 are LNHDA and SQIVND (reference sequence). This CDR3 has 21 amino acids. V lost 4 bases and J lost 0, with 28 bases in between. DNA for the CDR3: TGTGCCAGTAGTAGCCCCAGGATGGGGGCCGGTGCCACTAGCTCCTACAATGAGCAGTTCTTC. Amino acid sequence: CASSSPRMGAGATSSYNEQFF.

This clonotype has just a few counts. The chain employs TRBV15 and TRBJ1-6, with a tentative D call TRBD1 (5 bases). The CDR3 sequence is 17 residues long. The V gene lost 5 bases and the J gene lost 0 bases, with 14 bases spanning the gap. Germline CDR1 reads LNHNV; CDR2 reads YYDKDF (reference sequence). CDR3 nucleotide sequence: TGTGCCACCAGCGGGGATCGACAGAGCTCCTATAATTCACCCCTCCACTTT. This encodes CATSGDRQSSYNSPLHF.

This clonotype has only one observation. The chain carries TRBV4-1 and TRBJ2-2; 10 bases map to TRBD2. Germline V CDR1 and CDR2: MGHRA, YSYEKL. V lost 2 bases to trimming and J lost 4 bases; unmatched junction nucleotides: 22. CDR3 length: 22 residues. The CDR3 region has the DNA TGCGCCAGCAGCCAATCCGCGGCGTTTCTAGCGGGAGCCGCTGAGGGCACCGGGGAGCTGTTTTTT. Protein product: CASSQSAAFLAGAAEGTGELFF.

Many counts were recorded for this clonotype. The gene calls are TRBV4-2 and TRBJ1-4, with D maybe TRBD1 (5 bases). The germline CDR1 and CDR2 sequences are LGHNA and YNFKEQ. V was clipped by 1 base and J by 10 bases, with 19 bases between them. This CDR3 comprises 16 residues. CDR3 protein: CASSQGWGPEDGKLFF. The CDR3 coding sequence is TGTGCCAGCAGCCAAGGATGGGGACCCGAAGATGGAAAACTGTTTTTT.

The rearrangement uses TRBV7-3 and TRBJ2-5, with D unclear. The germline gives CDR1 SGHTA, CDR2 FQGTGA. The CDR3 is 17 amino acids. The germline V and J ends were trimmed by 5 bases and 5 bases, with 24 bases remaining between them. CDR3 DNA sequence: TGTGCCAGCAGCCAGACCGTCGCCCCTGGGGTAGGGGAGACCCAGTACTTC. Its protein is CASSQTVAPGVGETQYF.

In its sample, this clonotype was seen a few times. This chain links TRBV6-6 with TRBJ2-7, with D maybe TRBD1 (5 bases). The CDR3 totals 13 residues. V was trimmed by 2 bases and J by 5 bases, leaving 10 bases between them. Germline-derived CDR1 and CDR2 are MNHNY and SVGAGI (reference sequence). CDR3 region: CASSYRGSNEQYF. CDR3 DNA: TGTGCCAGCAGTTACAGGGGAAGCAACGAGCAGTACTTC.

The chain couples TRBV28 to TRBJ2-1; maybe TRBD2 (6 bases). Per germline, CDR1 MDHEN and CDR2 SYDVKM. The CDR3 spans 16 residues. The germline V and J ends were trimmed by 6 bases and 1 base, with 16 bases remaining between them. As DNA, the CDR3 is TGTGCCAGCAGCAAAGGGGCGGGAATGTCCTACAATGAGCAGTTCTTC. Translating it yields CASSKGAGMSYNEQFF.

In its sample, this clonotype was seen many times. The rearrangement joins TRBV12-3 or TRBV12-4 to TRBJ2-7; D possibly corresponds to TRBD2 (6 bases). The CDR3 covers 15 residues. With 6 bases removed from V and 3 bases from J, the gap between germline ends came to 18 bases. The CDR3 region is CASSTSRGTNYEQYF. The CDR3 bases are TGTGCCAGCAGCACAAGTCGGGGGACCAACTACGAGCAGTACTTC.

The chain employs TRBV4-3 and TRBJ1-5, with a weak D call TRBD1 (5 bases). With 2 bases removed from V and 4 bases from J, the gap between germline ends came to 12 bases. Germline V CDR1 and CDR2: LGHNA, YSLEER. The CDR3 is 15 residues long. CDR3 bases: TGCGCCAGCAGCCAAACGGGAGGGGTAAATCAGCCCCAGCATTTT. It translates to CASSQTGGVNQPQHF.

For the CDR3, the DNA is TGCAGTGCTAGAGATCGCTCTGGGAGAGATACGCAGTATTTT. Translating gives CSARDRSGRDTQYF. The chain links TRBV20-1 to TRBJ2-3; tentatively, D is TRBD2 (5 bases). Trimming cost V 0 bases and J 5 bases, with 12 bases left between them. The CDR3 length is 14 residues. Germline values: CDR1 DFQATT, CDR2 SNEGSKA (reference sequence).

This clonotype has ten or more counts. The chain couples TRBV28 to TRBJ2-7, with 10 positions matching TRBD1. V lost 5 bases, J lost 2 bases, and 6 bases stayed unmatched. The CDR3 length is 15 residues. Per germline, CDR1 MDHEN and CDR2 SYDVKM. The CDR3 loop reads CASSPTGTGAYEQYF. The CDR3 DNA reads TGTGCCAGCAGTCCGACCGGGACAGGGGCCTACGAGCAGTACTTC.

The CDR3 bases are TGTGCCAGCAGCCAACCCGACAATGAGCAGTTCTTC. It yields the protein CASSQPDNEQFF. The chain is built from TRBV4-2 and TRBJ2-1; no clear D. V was cut by 2 bases and J by 5 bases, with 4 bases left in between. This CDR3 spans 12 amino acids. CDR1 is LGHNA and CDR2 is YNFKEQ in the germline V gene.